This is a list of T cell receptor beta chains from one sample in a study of blood T cell repertoires in COVID-19. Profiling relied on immunoSEQ multiplex PCR, and the TCRdb table lists in-frame clones only, not all of them. Of tens of thousands of clones in the sample, roughly nine tenths were seen once. Material for sequencing was peripheral blood. Receptor source: a man between 60 and 70 years old with acute or convalescent COVID-19. CDR3s include the opening cysteine and the closing phenylalanine or tryptophan. Fields, in order: J gene, V gene, clone size, D gene, CDR3 length, CDR3 DNA, CDR3 protein. A D gene is named only where the DNA matches it firmly. Where a row states a size, it is once, few, many or the class of an expanded clone; other rows omit it.

j_gene: TRBJ2-3; v_gene: TRBV9; abundance: NA; d_gene: NA; len: 15; CDR3nt: TGTGCCAGCAGCGTAGGTTTACAGGGCACAGATACGCAGTATTTT; CDR3aa: CASSVGLQGTDTQYF
j_gene: TRBJ2-3; v_gene: TRBV11-2; abundance: NA; d_gene: NA; len: 16; CDR3nt: TGTGCCAGCAGCTACTTCCAGGGCACTAGCACAGATACGCAGTATTTT; CDR3aa: CASSYFQGTSTDTQYF
j_gene: TRBJ2-7; v_gene: TRBV6-5; abundance: NA; d_gene: TRBD1; len: 14; CDR3nt: TGTGCCAGCAGAGTTTCCCGGGACAGTGGCGAGCAGTACTTC; CDR3aa: CASRVSRDSGEQYF
j_gene: TRBJ1-6; v_gene: TRBV30; abundance: NA; d_gene: NA; len: 16; CDR3nt: TGTGCCTGGAGTAATATGCAGGGCTCCTATAATTCACCCCTCCACTTT; CDR3aa: CAWSNMQGSYNSPLHF
j_gene: TRBJ1-2; v_gene: TRBV5-8; abundance: NA; d_gene: NA; len: 15; CDR3nt: TGTGCCAGCAATGTTCAACTAGGCAGAGCCTATGGCTACACCTTC; CDR3aa: CASNVQLGRAYGYTF
j_gene: TRBJ1-1; v_gene: TRBV7-2; abundance: NA; d_gene: NA; len: 15; CDR3nt: TGTGCCAGCAGCTTATGGACAGCCATGAACACTGAAGCTTTCTTT; CDR3aa: CASSLWTAMNTEAFF
j_gene: TRBJ1-5; v_gene: TRBV10-2; abundance: NA; d_gene: NA; len: 15; CDR3nt: TGCGCCAGCAGTGTAAGGGCGGGGTTTGGGCAGCCCCAGCATTTT; CDR3aa: CASSVRAGFGQPQHF
j_gene: TRBJ2-2; v_gene: TRBV5-1; abundance: once; d_gene: NA; len: 14; CDR3nt: TGCGCCAGCATAAATGAGGGTTTCACCGGGGAGCTGTTTTTT; CDR3aa: CASINEGFTGELFF
j_gene: TRBJ1-2; v_gene: TRBV19; abundance: NA; d_gene: NA; len: 14; CDR3nt: TGTGCCAGTAGTCTCCCAGGGAGGGTAGATGGCTACACCTTC; CDR3aa: CASSLPGRVDGYTF
j_gene: TRBJ1-6; v_gene: TRBV10-3; abundance: NA; d_gene: NA; len: 14; CDR3nt: TGTGCCATCAGTGATACTAAGGGGGATTCACCCCTCCACTTT; CDR3aa: CAISDTKGDSPLHF
j_gene: TRBJ1-2; v_gene: TRBV10-3; abundance: once; d_gene: NA; len: 13; CDR3nt: TGTGCCATCAGTGACAGGGATTACTATGGCTACACCTTC; CDR3aa: CAISDRDYYGYTF
j_gene: TRBJ1-1; v_gene: TRBV6-5; abundance: NA; d_gene: NA; len: 14; CDR3nt: TGTGCCAGCAGTTACTCGTTTTCTTTCCGTGAAGCTTTCTTT; CDR3aa: CASSYSFSFREAFF
j_gene: TRBJ1-2; v_gene: TRBV2; abundance: few; d_gene: NA; len: 16; CDR3nt: TGTGCCAGCAGTGAAATGGGGTGGGGCGGATCCTATGGCTACACCTTC; CDR3aa: CASSEMGWGGSYGYTF
j_gene: TRBJ1-4; v_gene: TRBV19; abundance: once; d_gene: NA; len: 15; CDR3nt: TGTGCCACTGGAGGAGGTGGCTCTCTCGGTGAAAAACTGTTTTTT; CDR3aa: CATGGGGSLGEKLFF
j_gene: TRBJ1-4; v_gene: TRBV19; abundance: NA; d_gene: NA; len: 13; CDR3nt: TGTGCCAGTAGTATCCGGCAGGGAGGAAAACTGTTTTTT; CDR3aa: CASSIRQGGKLFF
j_gene: TRBJ1-3; v_gene: TRBV10-2; abundance: once; d_gene: TRBD1; len: 13; CDR3nt: TGCGCCAGTTGGGACAGGGAAGGAAACACCATATATTTT; CDR3aa: CASWDREGNTIYF
j_gene: TRBJ2-3; v_gene: TRBV19; abundance: NA; d_gene: NA; len: 15; CDR3nt: TGTGCCAGTAGTATCGGAATGCAGGGCACAGATACGCAGTATTTT; CDR3aa: CASSIGMQGTDTQYF
j_gene: TRBJ2-1; v_gene: TRBV27; abundance: NA; d_gene: TRBD2; len: 18; CDR3nt: TGTGCCAGCAGTTCCCACGGGGAGGCGGGGGGGGACAACAATGAGCAGTTCTTC; CDR3aa: CASSSHGEAGGDNNEQFF
j_gene: TRBJ2-1; v_gene: TRBV14; abundance: NA; d_gene: NA; len: 13; CDR3nt: TGTGCCAGCAGCTACGACAGATACAATGAGCAGTTCTTC; CDR3aa: CASSYDRYNEQFF
j_gene: TRBJ2-7; v_gene: TRBV7-2; abundance: NA; d_gene: NA; len: 15; CDR3nt: TGTGCCAGCAGCTTAAAAACCGGGACTGAGTACGAGCAGTACTTC; CDR3aa: CASSLKTGTEYEQYF
j_gene: TRBJ2-7; v_gene: TRBV5-5; abundance: NA; d_gene: TRBD1; len: 13; CDR3nt: TGTGCCAGCAGCCGACAGGGGTCCTACGAGCAGTACTTC; CDR3aa: CASSRQGSYEQYF
j_gene: TRBJ2-2; v_gene: TRBV24-1; abundance: NA; d_gene: TRBD1; len: 14; CDR3nt: TGTGCCACCAGTGGGGACAGCCCCGTAGGGGAGCTGTTTTTT; CDR3aa: CATSGDSPVGELFF
j_gene: TRBJ2-6; v_gene: TRBV19; abundance: NA; d_gene: NA; len: 16; CDR3nt: TGTGCCAGTAGTGCAGGGATCAGCTCTGGGGCCAACGTCCTGACTTTC; CDR3aa: CASSAGISSGANVLTF
j_gene: TRBJ1-5; v_gene: TRBV19; abundance: NA; d_gene: NA; len: 12; CDR3nt: TGTGCCAGTAGTCCCCAAACCGGGCCCCAGCATTTT; CDR3aa: CASSPQTGPQHF
j_gene: TRBJ1-5; v_gene: TRBV28; abundance: NA; d_gene: NA; len: 17; CDR3nt: TGTGCCAGCAGTTCCTTGGACAACTCTTATAGCAATCAGCCCCAGCATTTT; CDR3aa: CASSSLDNSYSNQPQHF
j_gene: TRBJ1-1; v_gene: TRBV5-6; abundance: NA; d_gene: NA; len: 14; CDR3nt: TGTGCCAGCAGCCTTCTGACAGGATTGACTGAAGCTTTCTTT; CDR3aa: CASSLLTGLTEAFF
j_gene: TRBJ1-5; v_gene: TRBV19; abundance: NA; d_gene: NA; len: 14; CDR3nt: TGTGCCAGTAGTAAAGGACACGCGGAAGGGCCCCAGCATTTT; CDR3aa: CASSKGHAEGPQHF
j_gene: TRBJ1-5; v_gene: TRBV24-1; abundance: NA; d_gene: NA; len: 15; CDR3nt: TGTGCCACCCTACGGGGGGCGCGGGGCAATCAGCCCCAGCATTTT; CDR3aa: CATLRGARGNQPQHF